This TCR beta chain was recovered during a study of beta chain features in type 1 diabetes. Study-level findings and limits: TCRB CDR3 length was moderately but significantly reduced in all four CD4+ subsets of Type 1 diabetes patients.

Investigators reverse transcribed all isolated RNA, so they sequenced expressed TCRB transcripts. About 3.5 million reads, on average, came from each naive, central memory and regulatory T cell sample. TCRdb keeps only in-frame clones here, not all; method: immunoSEQ multiplex PCR. The table shows about 160,000 clones, with 6.5% to 10% occurring only once. Between the trimmed V and J ends, which lost 11 bases and 5 bases, there was a span of 12 bases. The CDR3 runs 12 residues. The germline CDR1 and CDR2 sequences are SNHLY and FYNNEI. With regard to this clone: Its antigen is still unknown.

The source of this sequence is a woman under 30 with type 1 diabetes. Sequencing was carried out using central memory CD4+ T cells from blood. The rearrangement uses TRBV2 and TRBJ1-4; D perhaps matches TRBD1 (5 bases). The CDR3: CAARRGNEKLFF. CDR3 coding DNA: TGTGCCGCCCGGCGGGGGAATGAAAAACTGTTTTTT.